The rows below give T cell receptor beta chains drawn from one sample of a study of control samples from healthy donors and cancer patients. The data were produced by immunoSEQ multiplex PCR, yet TCRdb's version contains in-frame clones alone and is incomplete. The table shows around 140,000 clones, with around 92% occurring only once. Sequencing was done on a sample of blood. The receptor set was obtained from a man younger than 40 in good health. Each CDR3 is given with its conserved first and last residue. Each record gives: V gene, D gene, clone size, J gene, CDR3 protein, CDR3 DNA. The D gene is left open where the match is weak. Part of the rows lack a size; the others show once, few, many or a class for expanded clones.

v_call: TRBV5-4
d_call: -
clone_size: -
j_call: TRBJ1-2
cdr3_aa: CASSRREARVNGYTF
cdr3_nt: TGTGCCAGCAGCCGCAGGGAAGCCAGGGTCAATGGCTACACCTTC

v_call: TRBV12-3/TRBV12-4
d_call: -
clone_size: -
j_call: TRBJ1-5
cdr3_aa: CASSLGQPQHF
cdr3_nt: TGTGCCAGCAGTTTGGGTCAGCCCCAGCATTTT

v_call: TRBV5-6
d_call: -
clone_size: once
j_call: TRBJ1-1
cdr3_aa: CASSLTVTEAFF
cdr3_nt: TGTGCCAGCAGCTTGACAGTCACTGAAGCTTTCTTT

v_call: TRBV5-6
d_call: -
clone_size: -
j_call: TRBJ2-1
cdr3_aa: CASRTSFEQFF
cdr3_nt: TGTGCCAGCAGAACTAGCTTTGAGCAGTTCTTC

v_call: TRBV29-1
d_call: -
clone_size: -
j_call: TRBJ2-3
cdr3_aa: CSVEDPTSGYTDTQYF
cdr3_nt: TGCAGCGTTGAAGATCCGACGAGTGGTTACACAGATACGCAGTATTTT

v_call: TRBV4-1
d_call: -
clone_size: -
j_call: TRBJ2-3
cdr3_aa: CASSQDVSGTQITDTQYF
cdr3_nt: TGCGCCAGCAGCCAAGATGTTTCGGGGACACAGATTACAGATACGCAGTATTTT

v_call: TRBV6-6
d_call: -
clone_size: -
j_call: TRBJ1-4
cdr3_aa: CASSYNRDGEKLFF
cdr3_nt: TGTGCCAGCAGTTACAACAGGGACGGTGAAAAACTGTTTTTT

v_call: TRBV2
d_call: -
clone_size: few
j_call: TRBJ2-7
cdr3_aa: CASNRFYEQYF
cdr3_nt: TGTGCCAGCAACCGGTTCTACGAGCAGTACTTC

v_call: TRBV6-6
d_call: -
clone_size: -
j_call: TRBJ1-6
cdr3_aa: CASSASGTPGTLHF
cdr3_nt: TGTGCCAGCAGTGCATCCGGGACCCCCGGGACCCTCCACTTT

v_call: TRBV27
d_call: -
clone_size: -
j_call: TRBJ1-2
cdr3_aa: CASSLFGSNSYGYTF
cdr3_nt: TGTGCCAGCAGTTTATTTGGCAGCAACTCCTATGGCTACACCTTC

v_call: TRBV27
d_call: -
clone_size: few
j_call: TRBJ2-7
cdr3_aa: CASRIGAAGEQYF
cdr3_nt: TGTGCCAGCAGAATAGGGGCTGCTGGGGAGCAGTACTTC

v_call: TRBV7-6
d_call: -
clone_size: -
j_call: TRBJ1-1
cdr3_aa: CASSPSPDRNLNTEAFF
cdr3_nt: TGTGCCAGCAGCCCGAGTCCTGACAGGAACTTGAACACTGAAGCTTTCTTT

v_call: TRBV4-2
d_call: -
clone_size: -
j_call: TRBJ1-1
cdr3_aa: CASSQEFGTLRNTEAFF
cdr3_nt: TGTGCCAGCAGCCAAGAATTCGGGACGTTGAGAAACACTGAAGCTTTCTTT

v_call: TRBV19
d_call: -
clone_size: -
j_call: TRBJ1-2
cdr3_aa: CASSKQSTNYGYTF
cdr3_nt: TGTGCCAGTAGTAAACAGAGTACTAACTATGGCTACACCTTC

v_call: TRBV27
d_call: -
clone_size: -
j_call: TRBJ1-3
cdr3_aa: CASSLSLGGASSGNTIYF
cdr3_nt: TGTGCCAGCAGTTTATCATTAGGGGGGGCAAGCTCTGGAAACACCATATATTTT

v_call: TRBV29-1
d_call: -
clone_size: -
j_call: TRBJ1-4
cdr3_aa: CSSLSTNEKLFF
cdr3_nt: TGCAGTAGTCTTTCAACTAATGAAAAACTGTTTTTT

v_call: TRBV9
d_call: TRBD2
clone_size: -
j_call: TRBJ2-3
cdr3_aa: CASSQKAGGTTDTQYF
cdr3_nt: TGTGCCAGCAGCCAGAAGGCGGGGGGCACCACAGATACGCAGTATTTT

v_call: TRBV6-1
d_call: TRBD1
clone_size: -
j_call: TRBJ1-5
cdr3_aa: CASSDLGQGAHQPQHF
cdr3_nt: TGTGCCAGCAGTGATTTGGGACAGGGGGCCCATCAGCCCCAGCATTTT

v_call: TRBV19
d_call: -
clone_size: -
j_call: TRBJ1-2
cdr3_aa: CAGWTQNYGYTF
cdr3_nt: TGTGCCGGATGGACACAAAACTATGGCTACACCTTC

v_call: TRBV7-9
d_call: -
clone_size: once
j_call: TRBJ2-7
cdr3_aa: CASSFLSGSPEQYF
cdr3_nt: TGTGCCAGCAGCTTCTTGAGTGGGTCCCCCGAGCAGTACTTC

v_call: TRBV2
d_call: -
clone_size: -
j_call: TRBJ2-2
cdr3_aa: CASSEDGVPNTGELFF
cdr3_nt: TGTGCCAGCAGCGAGGACGGGGTCCCGAACACCGGGGAGCTGTTTTTT

v_call: TRBV5-1
d_call: -
clone_size: -
j_call: TRBJ2-1
cdr3_aa: CASSLVGPGRDEQFF
cdr3_nt: TGCGCCAGCAGCTTGGTGGGTCCAGGCAGGGATGAGCAGTTCTTC

v_call: TRBV12-3/TRBV12-4
d_call: -
clone_size: -
j_call: TRBJ2-1
cdr3_aa: CASSFTGDEQFF
cdr3_nt: TGTGCCAGCAGTTTCACAGGCGATGAGCAGTTCTTC

v_call: TRBV7-3
d_call: -
clone_size: once
j_call: TRBJ1-1
cdr3_aa: CASSDVGGTEAFF
cdr3_nt: TGTGCCAGCAGCGACGTTGGGGGCACTGAAGCTTTCTTT

v_call: TRBV28
d_call: -
clone_size: -
j_call: TRBJ2-7
cdr3_aa: CASSSNNLYEQYF
cdr3_nt: TGTGCCAGCAGTTCGAACAACCTGTACGAGCAGTACTTC

v_call: TRBV5-6
d_call: -
clone_size: once
j_call: TRBJ1-1
cdr3_aa: CASSLGDGWNQAFF
cdr3_nt: TGTGCCAGCAGCCTCGGGGACGGATGGAATCAAGCTTTCTTT

v_call: TRBV6-1
d_call: TRBD2
clone_size: once
j_call: TRBJ2-2
cdr3_aa: CASSAMPGLAGTGELFF
cdr3_nt: TGTGCCAGCAGTGCCATGCCAGGACTAGCGGGGACCGGGGAGCTGTTTTTT

v_call: TRBV7-9
d_call: -
clone_size: -
j_call: TRBJ2-1
cdr3_aa: CASSLTGLGDNEQFF
cdr3_nt: TGTGCCAGCAGCTTAACGGGACTGGGAGACAATGAGCAGTTCTTC

v_call: TRBV2
d_call: TRBD2
clone_size: once
j_call: TRBJ2-1
cdr3_aa: CASSVKAGGSYNEQFF
cdr3_nt: TGTGCCAGCAGTGTTAAAGCGGGGGGGTCCTACAATGAGCAGTTCTTC

v_call: TRBV7-8
d_call: TRBD2
clone_size: -
j_call: TRBJ2-3
cdr3_aa: CASSGELAGAGDTQYF
cdr3_nt: TGTGCCAGCAGCGGAGAACTAGCGGGGGCCGGAGATACGCAGTATTTT

v_call: TRBV5-8
d_call: TRBD1
clone_size: -
j_call: TRBJ2-1
cdr3_aa: CASRGQGAPHEQFF
cdr3_nt: TGTGCCAGCAGAGGACAGGGGGCGCCCCATGAGCAGTTCTTC

v_call: TRBV7-8
d_call: -
clone_size: -
j_call: TRBJ1-2
cdr3_aa: CASSPGEQLVLGYTF
cdr3_nt: TGTGCCAGCAGCCCCGGGGAACAATTGGTCCTTGGCTACACCTTC

v_call: TRBV6-1
d_call: TRBD2
clone_size: -
j_call: TRBJ2-7
cdr3_aa: CASSDQTSGTYEQYF
cdr3_nt: TGTGCCAGCAGTGACCAGACTAGCGGGACCTACGAGCAGTACTTC

v_call: TRBV28
d_call: -
clone_size: -
j_call: TRBJ2-7
cdr3_aa: CASSLRETGRRAYEQYF
cdr3_nt: TGTGCCAGCAGCCTGCGGGAGACAGGGAGAAGGGCCTACGAGCAGTACTTC

v_call: TRBV10-2
d_call: TRBD2
clone_size: -
j_call: TRBJ2-3
cdr3_aa: CASTTRTSGGAGWNTDTQYF
cdr3_nt: TGCGCCAGCACCACGAGGACTAGCGGGGGGGCCGGTTGGAACACAGATACGCAGTATTTT

v_call: TRBV19
d_call: -
clone_size: -
j_call: TRBJ1-1
cdr3_aa: CASSTKVIRRTEAFF
cdr3_nt: TGTGCCAGTAGTACTAAGGTTATAAGGAGGACTGAAGCTTTCTTT

v_call: TRBV28
d_call: -
clone_size: -
j_call: TRBJ2-2
cdr3_aa: CASSSGQTPTGELFF
cdr3_nt: TGTGCCAGCAGTTCAGGACAGACCCCCACCGGGGAGCTGTTTTTT

v_call: TRBV5-6
d_call: -
clone_size: -
j_call: TRBJ2-3
cdr3_aa: CASSLASGRTDTQYF
cdr3_nt: TGTGCCAGCAGCTTGGCCAGTGGGCGCACAGATACGCAGTATTTT

v_call: TRBV19
d_call: -
clone_size: -
j_call: TRBJ1-4
cdr3_aa: CASSEQATNEKLFF
cdr3_nt: TGTGCCAGTAGTGAGCAGGCAACTAATGAAAAACTGTTTTTT

v_call: TRBV6-5
d_call: TRBD2
clone_size: -
j_call: TRBJ2-7
cdr3_aa: CASSLLAGIYEQYF
cdr3_nt: TGTGCCAGCAGTCTACTAGCGGGAATCTACGAGCAGTACTTC

v_call: TRBV27
d_call: -
clone_size: -
j_call: TRBJ1-1
cdr3_aa: CASSYQGSGVGMNTEAFF
cdr3_nt: TGTGCCAGCAGCTATCAGGGGTCCGGGGTTGGGATGAACACTGAAGCTTTCTTT

v_call: TRBV7-3
d_call: -
clone_size: -
j_call: TRBJ1-2
cdr3_aa: CASSRGGGYGYTF
cdr3_nt: TGTGCCAGCAGCCGAGGAGGGGGCTATGGCTACACCTTC

v_call: TRBV7-8
d_call: -
clone_size: -
j_call: TRBJ2-4
cdr3_aa: CASSLGTGAKNIQYF
cdr3_nt: TGTGCCAGCAGCTTGGGTACAGGCGCCAAAAACATTCAGTACTTC

v_call: TRBV5-1
d_call: -
clone_size: -
j_call: TRBJ2-2
cdr3_aa: CASSRVGELFF
cdr3_nt: TGCGCCAGCAGTCGTGTCGGGGAGCTGTTTTTT

v_call: TRBV3-1/TRBV3-2
d_call: -
clone_size: -
j_call: TRBJ2-7
cdr3_aa: CASSKTLDYEQYF
cdr3_nt: TGTGCCAGCAGCAAGACTCTAGACTACGAGCAGTACTTC

v_call: TRBV7-3
d_call: TRBD1
clone_size: -
j_call: TRBJ1-5
cdr3_aa: CASSFDRAFQPQHF
cdr3_nt: TGTGCCAGCAGCTTCGACAGGGCTTTTCAGCCCCAGCATTTT

v_call: TRBV7-9
d_call: -
clone_size: -
j_call: TRBJ2-3
cdr3_aa: CASSPDSDTQYF
cdr3_nt: TGTGCCAGCAGCCCGGATTCAGATACGCAGTATTTT

v_call: TRBV9
d_call: -
clone_size: -
j_call: TRBJ2-1
cdr3_aa: CASSVAGDPSYNEQFF
cdr3_nt: TGTGCCAGCAGCGTAGCGGGGGACCCCTCCTACAATGAGCAGTTCTTC

v_call: TRBV5-1
d_call: -
clone_size: once
j_call: TRBJ2-7
cdr3_aa: CASSLSVTSYEQYF
cdr3_nt: TGCGCCAGCAGCTTGTCTGTCACTTCCTACGAGCAGTACTTC

v_call: TRBV5-1
d_call: -
clone_size: -
j_call: TRBJ1-6
cdr3_aa: CASRESRAGATSPLHF
cdr3_nt: TGCGCCAGCAGGGAAAGCAGGGCAGGGGCGACTTCACCCCTCCACTTT

v_call: TRBV3-1/TRBV3-2
d_call: TRBD2
clone_size: -
j_call: TRBJ2-3
cdr3_aa: CASSQTSGGEKDTQYF
cdr3_nt: TGTGCCAGCAGCCAAACATCGGGGGGGGAGAAAGATACGCAGTATTTT